These 4 T cell receptor beta chains share one sample of origin, sequenced in a study of molecular identifiers for immune sequencing clone quantification. TCRdb reprocessed the PCR reads via MiXCR and lists one record per CDR3 protein. Of 400,000 to 600,000 distinct CDR3 sequences in the sample, about 25% were seen once. Sequences were obtained from naive CD8+ T cells from blood, with Jurkat cell RNA spiked in. Subset specified: FACS-sorted CD8+CD4-CCR7+CD45RA+ naive T cells. These receptors were collected from a human donor in good health. Some libraries in this study had Jurkat cell RNA spiked in.

In its sample, this clonotype was seen many times. CDR3 residues: CASSLEYSGEAFF. The CDR3 DNA reads TGTGCCAGCAGTTTAGAATACTCAGGGGAAGCTTTCTTT. The V gene is TRBV12-3 or TRBV12-4, the J gene TRBJ1-1; D is possibly TRBD1 (5 bases). The CDR3 extends over 13 amino acids. The V gene lost 1 base and the J gene lost 8 bases, with 11 bases spanning the gap.

As for this clonotype: This may be a read error, as it is one base from a much larger clone. J is TRBJ1-1 and V is TRBV6-2 or TRBV6-3, with 9 bases lining up with TRBD1. There are 14 residues in the CDR3. Germline CDR1 MNHEY, CDR2 SVGEGT. The CDR3 coding sequence is TGTACCAGCAGTTACGGGACAGGGATTACTGAAGCTTTCTTT. This translates into CTSSYGTGITEAFF.

This clonotype showed up many times. The rearrangement links TRBV2 to TRBJ2-3, with 8 bases that match TRBD2. The V gene's germline CDR1 is SNHLY and CDR2 FYNNEI. Trimming took 4 bases from V and 3 from J; bases not matched to a gene: 9. This CDR3 region has 16 residues. As DNA, the CDR3 is TGTGCCAGCAGTGTTTCAGCGGGAGACCTGACAGATACGCAGTATTTT. Protein product: CASSVSAGDLTDTQYF.

The chain combines TRBV6-5 with TRBJ1-1; D call uncertain. The CDR3 loop spans 15 amino acids. Trimming stripped 7 bases from V and 10 bases from J, with 25 bases between. The germline V gene encodes CDR1 MNHEY and CDR2 SVGAGI. The DNA of the CDR3 is TGTGCCAGCACATTCTCCTCGTCATCGGGCCCTGCAGCTTTCTTT. This encodes CASTFSSSSGPAAFF.